What follows are 18 T cell receptor beta chains derived from one specimen sequenced in a study of CD8+CD57+ T cells in acquired aplastic anemia. According to the study, genomic DNA was the template for TCR beta VDJ and CDR3 profiling. MiXCR, applied by TCRdb to the reads, yields one record per CDR3 protein. The sample has approximately 300,000 distinct CDR3 sequences, 50% to 65% seen once. Selection for sequencing was limited to patients who had shown CD8+CD57+ cell expansion by flow cytometry. The source material was sorted CD4+, CD8+, or CD8+CD57+ T cells (not recorded which) from PBMCs. These receptors originate from a human donor with aplastic anemia.

DNA of the CDR3: TGTGCCAGCAGCGTAGTGGCGGGTTACTACAATGAGCAGTTCTTC. It translates to CASSVVAGYYNEQFF. This rearrangement joins TRBV9 to TRBJ2-1, with TRBD2 as a possible D gene (5 bases). The V end lost 0 bases, the J end lost 3 bases, and 10 bases lay between the germline ends. CDR1 and CDR2 (germline): SGDLS, YYNGEE. CDR3 length: 15 residues. Combining the CDR3 with reference TRBV9 and TRBJ2-1 gives the whole variable domain DSGVTQTPKHLITATGQRVTLRCSPRSGDLSVYWYQQSLDQGLQFLIQYYNGEERAKGNILERFSAQQFPDLHSELNLSSLELGDSALYFCASSVVAGYYNEQFFGPGTRLTVL.

This clonotype was seen a handful of times. The chain uses TRBV7-8 and TRBJ2-7; no firm D call. Between the trimmed V and J ends, which lost 1 base and 7 bases, there was a span of 8 bases. Germline values: CDR1 SGHVS, CDR2 FQNEAQ. CDR3 length: 12 residues. CDR3 in DNA: TGTGCCAGCAGCTTAGGGATAGAGGAGCAGTACTTC. This encodes CASSLGIEEQYF.

This chain links TRBV10-2 with TRBJ2-1; no definite D call. The length of the CDR3 is 14 residues. The germline V gene encodes CDR1 WSHSY and CDR2 SAAADI. V shed 9 bases and J shed 9 bases, with 21 bases lying between them. The CDR3 sequence is CASLYDRNRVEQFF. The CDR3 nucleotides are TGCGCCAGTCTCTACGATAGGAATCGGGTTGAGCAGTTCTTC.

This chain joins TRBV11-2 and TRBJ2-7; 11 bases map to TRBD2. This CDR3 contains 14 residues. CDR1 is SGHAT and CDR2 is FQNNGV in the germline V gene. After removal of 1 base from V and 6 bases from J, the junction contained 2 bases not matched to a gene. The CDR3 DNA sequence: TGTGCCAGCAGCTTAGTTAGCGGGAGGGCCGAGCAGTACTTC. Residues: CASSLVSGRAEQYF.

This sequence joins TRBV10-2 and TRBJ2-1; 9 nucleotides agree with TRBD2. The CDR3 totals 15 residues. The V gene end was trimmed by 2 bases and the J gene end by 4 bases; junction bases not matched to a gene: 3. Per the germline V gene, CDR1 is WSHSY and CDR2 is SAAADI. CDR3 protein: CASSEERGVYNEQFF. Here the CDR3 DNA reads TGCGCCAGCAGTGAGGAGCGGGGGGTTTACAATGAGCAGTTCTTC.

The chain employs TRBV9 and TRBJ2-3; tentatively, D is TRBD2 (5 bases). Trimming took 7 bases from V and 3 from J, leaving 15 bases between them. The CDR3 is 14 residues long. Germline V lookup: CDR1 SGDLS, CDR2 YYNGEE. The CDR3 nucleotides are TGTGCCAGCTCACCGCTAGCTGCAACAGATACGCAGTATTTT. This codes for CASSPLAATDTQYF.

This rearrangement joins TRBV29-1 to TRBJ1-1, with 7 bases matching TRBD1. The junction had 9 bases not matched to a gene; V was cut back by 0 bases and J by 11 bases. Germline V gene lookup returns CDR1 SQVTM and CDR2 ANQGSEA. CDR3 length: 13 amino acids. CDR3 sequence (DNA): TGCAGCGTTGAAGAGGGCAGGAGGGGGCTGGCTTTCTTT. This sequence encodes CSVEEGRRGLAFF.

The table lists this clonotype with many counts. This chain uses TRBV10-1 with TRBJ2-1, with a possible D match to TRBD2 (6 bases). The CDR3 contains 15 residues. The V gene's germline CDR1 is WNHNN and CDR2 SYGVQD (reference sequence). V lost 2 bases, J lost 3 bases, and 11 bases lay in between. For the CDR3, the DNA is TGCGCCAGCAGTGAGGTGGGGGGTTTCTACAATGAGCAGTTCTTC. Translated: CASSEVGGFYNEQFF.

J is TRBJ1-4 and V is TRBV19; D call uncertain. V was clipped by 3 bases and J by 10 bases, with 6 bases between them. Germline lookup yields CDR1 LNHDA and CDR2 SQIVND (reference sequence). The CDR3 is made up of 11 amino acids. This chain's CDR3 is CASSIAGKLFF. The DNA of the CDR3 is TGTGCCAGTAGTATCGCTGGAAAACTGTTTTTT. Full variable domain (missing parts from reference TRBV19 and TRBJ1-4): DGGITQSPKYLFRKEGQNVTLSCEQNLNHDAMYWYRQDPGQGLRLIYYSQIVNDFQKGDIAEGYSVSREKKESFPLTVTSAQKNPTAFYLCASSIAGKLFFGSGTQLSVL.

This clonotype was picked up many times. V and J are TRBV6-1 and TRBJ1-2; 11 positions agree with TRBD1. Germline assignment: CDR1 MNHNS and CDR2 SASEGT. This CDR3 is 13 amino acids long. The J segment lost 8 bases and the V segment lost 6 bases, leaving 5 bases of the junction unmatched. The CDR3, as DNA: TGTGCCAGCAGGAAGGACAGGGGGCAAGGCTACACCTTC. It yields the protein CASRKDRGQGYTF.

This clonotype was observed at least ten times. The V call is TRBV6-5, the J call TRBJ1-2; a weak D match, TRBD1 (5 bases). V lost 5 bases, J lost 6 bases, and 22 bases lay in between. CDR1 and CDR2 from the germline V gene are MNHEY and SVGAGI. This CDR3 contains 16 residues. CDR3 nucleotide sequence: TGTGCCAGCAGTCCACTTGGGACTCCCACCCACGATGGCTACACCTTC. It encodes CASSPLGTPTHDGYTF.

V gene TRBV20-1 combines with J gene TRBJ1-5; TRBD1 is a possible D gene (5 bases). This CDR3 region has 16 residues. V shed 3 bases and J shed 7 bases, with 22 bases lying between them. The V gene's germline CDR1 is DFQATT and CDR2 SNEGSKA (reference sequence). CDR3 coding DNA: TGCAGTGCTAGCTGGGCGGGGCGCGAGGGAAGACAGCCCCAGCATTTT. This codes for CSASWAGREGRQPQHF.

This CDR3 is CASSQDLDRVTGELFF. CDR3 nucleotides: TGCGCCAGCAGCCAAGATCTGGACAGGGTCACCGGGGAGCTGTTTTTT. The rearrangement joins TRBV4-3 to TRBJ2-2; TRBD1 aligns across 8 bases. The length of the CDR3 is 16 residues. The V gene end was trimmed by 0 bases and the J gene end by 4 bases; junction bases not matched to a gene: 4. CDR1 LGHNA and CDR2 YSLEER come from the germline V gene.

The chain has TRBV7-9 and TRBJ1-2; a possible D gene is TRBD1 (6 bases). V was cut by 3 bases and J by 2 bases, with 19 bases left in between. CDR1 and CDR2 from the germline V gene are SEHNR and FQNEAQ (reference sequence). This CDR3 region has 17 residues. The CDR3 nucleotides read TGTGCCAGCAGCTTCATGGGGGGGGCGCTCCCAAACTATGGCTACACCTTC. Amino acids: CASSFMGGALPNYGYTF.

The chain is built from TRBV19 and TRBJ2-3; unclear D gene. The V end was cut by 5 bases, the J end by 0 bases, with 12 bases between. CDR1 LNHDA and CDR2 SQIVND come from the germline V gene (reference sequence). This CDR3 comprises 15 residues. CDR3 DNA: TGTGCCAGTAGTCGAACGACATCTAGCACAGATACGCAGTATTTT. As protein: CASSRTTSSTDTQYF. The variable domain in full, completed from reference TRBV19 and TRBJ2-3, reads DGGITQSPKYLFRKEGQNVTLSCEQNLNHDAMYWYRQDPGQGLRLIYYSQIVNDFQKGDIAEGYSVSREKKESFPLTVTSAQKNPTAFYLCASSRTTSSTDTQYFGPGTRLTVL.

The V call is TRBV20-1, the J call TRBJ2-1; 15 nucleotides match TRBD2. After removal of 0 bases from V and 8 bases from J, the junction contained 8 bases not matched to a gene. This CDR3 has 17 residues. Germline loops: CDR1 DFQATT, CDR2 SNEGSKA (reference sequence). The CDR3 DNA reads as TGCAGTGCTAGAGAGAGGACTAGCGGGGGGGATTACGATGAGCAGTTCTTC. This translates into CSARERTSGGDYDEQFF.

This clonotype was recorded once. The germline gene is not matched at one end of the junction; a read error may be the cause. J is TRBJ2-7 and V is TRBV2, with 8 nucleotides matching TRBD2. The germline CDR1 and CDR2 sequences are SNHLY and FYNNEI. The CDR3 runs 13 residues. CDR3 sequence (DNA): TGCGCCAGCGGAGCGGGAGCCCCCTACGAGCAGTACTTC. The encoded protein is CASGAGAPYEQYF. Full variable domain (missing parts from reference TRBV2 and TRBJ2-7): EPEVTQTPSHQVTQMGQEVILRCVPISNHLYFYWYRQILGQKVEFLVSFYNNEISEKSEIFDDQFSVERPDGSNFTLKIRSTKLEDSAMYFCASGAGAPYEQYFGPGTRLTVT.

J is TRBJ2-6 and V is TRBV12-3 or TRBV12-4, with D uncertain. The CDR3 is made up of 16 amino acids. V was pared by 5 bases and J by 0 bases, with 11 bases between. CDR3 protein: CASSHRSYSGANVLTF. CDR3 bases: TGTGCCAGCAGTCACCGCAGTTACTCTGGGGCCAACGTCCTGACTTTC.